Following are 23 T cell receptor beta chains from one sample sequenced in a study of human T cells and chemical hapten exposure. Unfractionated whole blood was the source from which total RNA was extracted. A single record per CDR3 protein comes from TCRdb applying MiXCR to the 5' RACE reads. Altogether roughly 110,000 distinct CDR3 sequences are present, approximately 20% being singletons, with the ten largest covering 2.8%. These receptors all stem from a human donor in good health.

The chain combines TRBV30 with TRBJ1-3; 7 positions match TRBD1. CDR1 is GTSNPN, CDR2 SVGIG, per germline (reference sequence). J was trimmed by 11 bases and V by 4 bases; bases with no gene match: 17. This CDR3 has 15 amino acids. The CDR3 DNA follows: TGTGCCTGGAAAGTTGGCCCGGACAGGTCGATCCCCATATATTTT. As protein: CAWKVGPDRSIPIYF.

This sequence joins TRBV7-3 and TRBJ1-2; 7 nucleotides align to TRBD1. The CDR3 extends over 14 amino acids. V trimming: 5 bases; J trimming: 6 bases; junction bases outside the gene matches: 9. CDR1 is SGHTA and CDR2 is FQGTGA in the germline V gene. This CDR3 reads CASSPGRGGDGYTF. The CDR3 region has the DNA TGTGCCAGCAGCCCCGGCAGGGGGGGCGATGGCTACACCTTC.

This clonotype was found a few times. The V call is TRBV9, the J call TRBJ1-4; 7 bases fit TRBD1. Germline values: CDR1 SGDLS, CDR2 YYNGEE. The CDR3 has 16 amino acids. V lost 0 bases, J lost 8 bases, and 10 bases stayed unmatched. The CDR3 bases are TGTGCCAGCAGCGTAGCTAGGGGGCCGCCGGGGGAAAAACTGTTTTTT. It specifies CASSVARGPPGEKLFF.

This clonotype appeared a few times. This rearrangement joins TRBV4-1 to TRBJ2-7, with 10 bases lining up with TRBD2. The germline V gene encodes CDR1 MGHRA and CDR2 YSYEKL. Losses at the gene ends were 2 bases for V and 1 base for J; bases not matched to a gene: 17. This CDR3 is built from 20 residues. The CDR3 coding sequence is TGCGCCAGCAGCCAATCGCCGGGACTAGCGTCTACCAAAACATCCTACGAGCAGTACTTC. Translating gives CASSQSPGLASTKTSYEQYF.

The chain joins TRBV6-1 to TRBJ2-1; D is unclear. V lost 2 bases and J 9 bases, leaving 17 bases between the germline ends. The CDR3 consists of 15 residues. CDR1 is MNHNS, CDR2 SASEGT, per germline. CDR3 loop: CASSERVGSSSEQFF. DNA of the CDR3: TGTGCCAGCAGTGAAAGGGTCGGTAGCTCCAGTGAGCAGTTCTTC.

In its sample, this clonotype was seen a few times. The chain's CDR3 is CASSPDRGYPYEQYF. The CDR3 DNA is TGTGCCAGCAGTCCGGACAGGGGATATCCCTACGAGCAGTACTTC. The chain carries TRBV28 and TRBJ2-7, with TRBD1 matching over 9 bases. The V segment lost 5 bases and the J segment 2 bases; nucleotides outside the gene matches: 7. The CDR3 contains 15 residues. Per the germline V gene, CDR1 is MDHEN and CDR2 is SYDVKM.

This chain connects TRBV5-1 to TRBJ2-1, with 8 positions matching TRBD1. After removal of 0 bases from V and 5 bases from J, the junction contained 1 base not matched to a gene. This CDR3 comprises 14 residues. CDR1 is SGHRS, CDR2 YFSETQ, per germline. The CDR3 loop reads CASSLAGQDNEQFF. CDR3 bases: TGCGCCAGCAGCTTGGCGGGACAGGACAATGAGCAGTTCTTC.

This chain links TRBV27 with TRBJ1-6; no definite D call. V lost 3 bases to trimming and J lost 10 bases, with 13 bases between them. The CDR3 runs to 14 residues. The V gene's germline CDR1 is MNHEY and CDR2 SMNVEV (reference sequence). In nucleotides, the CDR3 is TGTGCCAGCAGTTTTTCTGGGGTTGGCTCACCCCTCCACTTT. Translating it yields CASSFSGVGSPLHF.

This clonotype was observed a few times. CDR3 amino acids: CASSLKGAKGTEAFF. The CDR3 DNA sequence: TGTGCCAGCAGTTTAAAGGGGGCGAAGGGCACTGAAGCTTTCTTT. V usage is TRBV12-3 or TRBV12-4 and J usage is TRBJ1-1, with TRBD1 matching over 7 bases. The junction had 7 bases not matched to a gene; V was cut back by 2 bases and J by 4 bases. The CDR3 runs to 15 residues.

There are a few counts of this clonotype. The chain has TRBV10-1 and TRBJ2-3; D ambiguous. Germline V gene lookup returns CDR1 WNHNN and CDR2 SYGVQD (reference sequence). CDR3 length: 11 residues. Trimming took 2 bases from V and 8 from J, leaving 5 bases between them. Here the CDR3 DNA reads TGCGCCAGCAGTGAGGGTCCTACGCAGTATTTT. It encodes CASSEGPTQYF.

This clonotype was observed a handful of times. The V call is TRBV18, the J call TRBJ1-6; D not resolved. The V and J ends lost 6 bases and 14 bases respectively, with 20 bases between them. Germline V gene data show CDR1 as KGHSH and CDR2 as LQKENI. The CDR3 runs to 14 residues. CDR3 bases: TGTGCCAGCTCGCCAAGGACCCGCGAAGCATCCCTCCACTTT. It is translated as CASSPRTREASLHF.

The gene calls are TRBV27 and TRBJ2-3; possibly TRBD2 for D (5 bases). This CDR3 region has 14 residues. CDR1 is MNHEY and CDR2 is SMNVEV in the germline V gene (reference sequence). Trimming shortened V by 2 bases and J by 2 bases, and 8 bases separated the two germline ends. CDR3 in DNA: TGTGCCAGCAGTTTAGCTAGCTCCACAGATACGCAGTATTTT. Translating gives CASSLASSTDTQYF.

The chain recombines TRBV19 with TRBJ2-1; D is perhaps TRBD1 or TRBD2 (5 bases each). The V and J ends lost 3 bases and 8 bases respectively, with 8 bases between them. The CDR3 contains 12 residues. Per germline, CDR1 LNHDA and CDR2 SQIVND (reference sequence). CDR3 DNA sequence: TGTGCCAGTAGTATTATGGGGGATGAGCAGTTCTTC. Its protein is CASSIMGDEQFF.

In its sample, this clonotype was seen a few times. The rearrangement joins TRBV11-2 to TRBJ1-1, with unresolved D. The CDR3 length is 14 residues. Germline V CDR1 and CDR2: SGHAT, FQNNGV. The V gene lost 6 bases and the J gene lost 5 bases, with 16 bases spanning the gap. The CDR3 loop reads CASRFQWGGTEAFF. The CDR3, as DNA: TGTGCCAGCAGATTCCAATGGGGTGGAACTGAAGCTTTCTTT.

This clonotype came up many times. The chain carries TRBV28 and TRBJ2-7; 11 bases line up with TRBD2. V lost 5 bases, J lost 2 bases, and 5 bases stayed unmatched. Germline V gene data show CDR1 as MDHEN and CDR2 as SYDVKM. The CDR3 is 15 residues long. CDR3 sequence reads: CASSPGTSGTYEQYF. CDR3 nucleotide sequence: TGTGCCAGCAGTCCCGGGACTAGCGGAACCTACGAGCAGTACTTC. The variable domain in full, with the rest retrieved from reference TRBV28 and TRBJ2-7, is DVKVTQSSRYLVKRTGEKVFLECVQDMDHENMFWYRQDPGLGLRLIYFSYDVKMKEKGDIPEGYSVSREKKERFSLILESASTNQTSMYLCASSPGTSGTYEQYFGPGTRLTVT.

This clonotype appeared a few times. This chain joins TRBV20-1 and TRBJ2-1; TRBD1 matches at 7 bases. V trimming: 0 bases; J trimming: 3 bases; junction bases outside the gene matches: 5. Germline assignment: CDR1 DFQATT and CDR2 SNEGSKA (reference sequence). The length of the CDR3 is 15 residues. This chain's CDR3 is CSARERGLGYNEQFF. The CDR3 bases are TGCAGTGCTAGAGAAAGGGGGCTGGGCTACAATGAGCAGTTCTTC.

The chain is built from TRBV5-6 and TRBJ1-2; a possible D gene is TRBD1 (6 bases). V was trimmed by 2 bases and J by 6 bases, leaving 11 bases between them. This CDR3 spans 13 amino acids. CDR1 and CDR2 (germline): SGHDT, YYEEEE. CDR3 coding DNA: TGTGCCAGCAGCTTACAGGGAGGCGATGGCTACACCTTC. Its protein product is CASSLQGGDGYTF.

This clonotype has a handful of counts. This chain uses TRBV6-1 with TRBJ1-2, with 7 bases lining up with TRBD1. Germline CDR1 is MNHNS and CDR2 is SASEGT. The CDR3 contains 14 residues. The ends lost 2 bases at V and 6 bases at J; junction bases unmatched: 6. The DNA for the CDR3 is TGTGCCAGCAGTGAAATAAGGGGGCAGAATGGCTACACCTTC. Amino acids: CASSEIRGQNGYTF.

In its sample, this clonotype was seen a few times. V is TRBV6-5 and J is TRBJ1-4, with TRBD1 matching over 8 bases. There are 14 residues in the CDR3. Germline V lookup: CDR1 MNHEY, CDR2 SVGAGI. J lost 8 bases, V lost 7 bases, and 9 bases had no gene match. CDR3 loop: CASTGAGGEEKLFF. The CDR3 bases are TGTGCCAGCACGGGAGCAGGGGGCGAAGAAAAACTGTTTTTT.

V gene TRBV9 combines with J gene TRBJ2-7; either TRBD1 or TRBD2 may fit D (5 bases each). The CDR3 is made up of 14 amino acids. Germline CDR1 is SGDLS and CDR2 is YYNGEE. The germline V and J ends were trimmed by 3 bases and 6 bases, with 16 bases remaining between them. The DNA of the CDR3 is TGTGCCAGCAGCGCAACCGGGACGCCCTCCGAGCAGTACTTC. Protein product: CASSATGTPSEQYF.

This clonotype appeared a few times. The rearrangement uses TRBV25-1 and TRBJ1-2, with D unresolved. The CDR3 runs to 11 residues. CDR1 and CDR2 (germline): MGHDK, SYGVNS. V gave up 8 bases and J gave up 0 bases, with 4 bases separating them. CDR3 sequence reads: CASAANYGYTF. The CDR3 DNA reads TGTGCCAGCGCCGCTAACTATGGCTACACCTTC.

The sample holds a few counts of this clonotype. The chain joins TRBV19 to TRBJ2-6; D gene ambiguous. The CDR3 contains 14 residues. CDR1 and CDR2 (germline): LNHDA, SQIVND (reference sequence). Trimming removed 8 bases at V and 2 bases at J, with 10 bases between. Here the CDR3 reads CASSELTGANVLTF. The DNA for the CDR3 is TGTGCCAGTTCGGAGCTAACTGGGGCCAACGTCCTGACTTTC.

V is TRBV28 and J is TRBJ2-5, with no clear D. V lost 6 bases, J lost 5 bases, and 13 bases lay in between. CDR1 is MDHEN, CDR2 SYDVKM, per germline. The length of the CDR3 is 13 residues. As DNA, the CDR3 is TGTGCCAGCAGCCGCGGATACGAGGAGACCCAGTACTTC. It codes for CASSRGYEETQYF.